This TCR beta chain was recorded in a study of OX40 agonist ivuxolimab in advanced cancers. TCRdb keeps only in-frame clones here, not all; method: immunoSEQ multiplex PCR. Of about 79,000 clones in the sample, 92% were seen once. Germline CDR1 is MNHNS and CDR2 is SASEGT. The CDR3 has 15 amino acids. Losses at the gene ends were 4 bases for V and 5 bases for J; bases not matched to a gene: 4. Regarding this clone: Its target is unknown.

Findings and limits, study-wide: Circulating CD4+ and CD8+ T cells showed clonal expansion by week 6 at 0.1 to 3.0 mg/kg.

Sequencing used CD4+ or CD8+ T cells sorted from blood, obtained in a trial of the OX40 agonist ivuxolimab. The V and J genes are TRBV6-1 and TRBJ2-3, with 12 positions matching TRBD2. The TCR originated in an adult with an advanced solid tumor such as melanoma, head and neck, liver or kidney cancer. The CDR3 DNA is TGTGCCAGCAGTGGACTAGCGGGAGCTCTAGATACGCAGTATTTT. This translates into CASSGLAGALDTQYF.